The 26 T cell receptor beta chains given below trace back to one sample, sequenced in a study of cytomegalovirus exposure and HLA in healthy donors. The PCR ran on 60 Vbeta and 13 Jbeta primers. Libraries were prepared by immunoSEQ multiplex PCR; TCRdb keeps only in-frame clonotypes and omits some of them. The repertoire holds more than 85,000 clones, with approximately 82% as singletons. Sequencing used PBMCs. Receptor source: a man aged 40-49 years in good health and CMV-seropositive.

The chain uses TRBV6-1 and TRBJ2-3; no clear D gene. The germline V gene encodes CDR1 MNHNS and CDR2 SASEGT. V was pared by 3 bases and J by 1 base, with 11 bases between. This CDR3 has 15 amino acids. Written as DNA, the CDR3 is TGTGCCAGCAGTGAGGAACCTGAGGGCACAGATACGCAGTATTTT. It specifies CASSEEPEGTDTQYF.

The rearrangement joins TRBV1 to TRBJ2-7; the table's D call TRBD2 went unverified against the DNA. TRBV1 is marked as a pseudogene. The CDR3 extends over 14 amino acids. The chain's CDR3 is CTSRRTSGEYEQYF. The CDR3 coding sequence is TGCACCAGCAGGCGGACTAGCGGAGAGTACGAGCAGTACTTC.

The gene calls are TRBV2 and TRBJ2-3; 10 bases are shared with TRBD1. With 7 bases clipped from V and 3 bases from J, the junction kept 4 bases outside the gene matches. This CDR3 is 14 amino acids long. Germline CDR1 SNHLY, CDR2 FYNNEI. In nucleotides, the CDR3 is TGTGCCAGCATGAGACAGGGGGCAACAGATACGCAGTATTTT. Translation gives CASMRQGATDTQYF.

This clone was detected once. The chain carries TRBV28 and TRBJ2-2, with D perhaps matching TRBD1 (6 bases). Trimming removed 10 bases from V and 8 bases from J, with 20 bases in between. CDR3 size: 14 residues. Looked up from germline, CDR1 is MDHEN and CDR2 is SYDVKM. CDR3 protein: CATVLTGKSGELFF. CDR3 nucleotide sequence: TGTGCCACCGTGCTCACAGGGAAATCAGGGGAGCTGTTTTTT.

The rearrangement uses TRBV7-8 and TRBJ1-2; perhaps TRBD1 as D (6 bases). Germline V gene lookup returns CDR1 SGHVS and CDR2 FQNEAQ. Trimming pared 5 bases from V and 6 bases from J, leaving 13 bases between. This CDR3 has 13 amino acids. CDR3 sequence: CASSMERTDGYTF. CDR3 nucleotides: TGTGCCAGCAGCATGGAGCGGACAGATGGCTACACCTTC. Combining the CDR3 with reference TRBV7-8 and TRBJ1-2 gives the whole variable domain GAGVSQSPRYKVAKRGQDVALRCDPISGHVSLFWYQQALGQGPEFLTYFQNEAQLDKSGLPSDRFFAERPEGSVSTLKIQRTQQEDSAVYLCASSMERTDGYTFGSGTRLTVV.

The J gene is TRBJ2-3, the V gene TRBV9, with 9 bases matching TRBD2. The ends lost 4 bases at V and 0 bases at J; junction bases unmatched: 21. This CDR3 contains 21 residues. CDR1 and CDR2 (germline): SGDLS, YYNGEE. CDR3 in amino acids: CASSPRTTSGPPPYSTDTQYF. The CDR3 bases are TGTGCCAGCAGCCCCCGAACGACTAGCGGTCCCCCGCCCTATAGCACAGATACGCAGTATTTT.

The V call is TRBV7-8, the J call TRBJ2-2; D not certain. CDR3 size: 16 residues. The germline V and J ends were trimmed by 5 bases and 2 bases, with 15 bases remaining between them. Germline CDR1 is SGHVS and CDR2 is FQNEAQ. The CDR3 DNA follows: TGTGCCAGCAGCCTTTTCGGAGCAGCCAACACCGGGGAGCTGTTTTTT. It encodes CASSLFGAANTGELFF.

This clone was seen only a few times. Here the CDR3 reads CASSSLDRGEAFF. For the CDR3, the DNA is TGCGCCAGCAGCTCCCTGGACAGAGGTGAAGCTTTCTTT. This chain uses TRBV5-1 with TRBJ1-1, with TRBD1 as a possible D gene (6 bases). This CDR3 is built from 13 residues. From germline, CDR1 is SGHRS and CDR2 YFSETQ. V lost 3 bases, J lost 7 bases, and 13 bases lay in between.

The chain employs TRBV5-6 and TRBJ1-5; possibly TRBD1 for D (6 bases). The CDR3 loop spans 15 amino acids. The germline V gene has CDR1 SGHDT and CDR2 YYEEEE. Trimming pared 4 bases from V and 5 bases from J, leaving 16 bases between. The CDR3 protein is CASSRLNRDDQPQHF. The CDR3 nucleotides are TGTGCCAGCAGCCGACTAAACAGGGACGATCAGCCCCAGCATTTT.

The chain has TRBV2 and TRBJ2-2, with D tentatively TRBD2 (6 bases). The CDR3 sequence is 13 residues long. From germline, CDR1 is SNHLY and CDR2 FYNNEI. V was shortened by 8 bases and J by 6 bases, with 13 bases between the two germline ends. In DNA, the CDR3 is TGTGCCAGCCGGGACTTCCAATCCGGGGAGCTGTTTTTT. Protein product: CASRDFQSGELFF.

V and J are TRBV6-5 and TRBJ1-2; no reliable D call. The germline gives CDR1 MNHEY, CDR2 SVGAGI. The CDR3 is 14 amino acids. Trimming cost V 4 bases and J 7 bases, with 16 bases left between them. The CDR3 sequence is CASSSTQGRGGYTF. In nucleotides, the CDR3 is TGTGCCAGCAGTTCGACTCAAGGTCGCGGTGGCTACACCTTC.

The V gene is TRBV7-6, the J gene TRBJ2-1, with TRBD1 matching over 7 bases. There are 14 residues in the CDR3. Trimming took 2 bases from V and 3 from J; bases not matched to a gene: 1. Germline CDR1 reads SGHVS; CDR2 reads FNYEAQ. CDR3 nucleotide sequence: TGTGCCAGCAGCTTAACAGGGGACTACAATGAGCAGTTCTTC. It yields the protein CASSLTGDYNEQFF.

The chain links TRBV4-1 to TRBJ2-5; TRBD2 matches 7 bases. Germline CDR1 is MGHRA and CDR2 is YSYEKL. V dropped 0 bases and J dropped 1; count of bases not matched to a gene: 2. The CDR3 extends over 15 amino acids. CDR3 amino acids: CASSQDGGGQETQYF. The CDR3 nucleotides read TGCGCCAGCAGCCAAGATGGGGGGGGCCAAGAGACCCAGTACTTC.

This chain links TRBV5-1 with TRBJ2-1; 8 bases match TRBD2. V lost 3 bases to trimming and J lost 1 base; unmatched junction nucleotides: 6. The CDR3 is 16 amino acids. Looked up from germline, CDR1 is SGHRS and CDR2 is YFSETQ. The CDR3 DNA reads as TGCGCCAGCAGCTCTGGTTCTAGCGGGTCCTACAATGAGCAGTTCTTC. Translated: CASSSGSSGSYNEQFF.

The CDR3 DNA follows: TGTGCCAGCAGCTTCTTACACGTATCTGGAAACACCATATATTTT. It encodes CASSFLHVSGNTIYF. V usage is TRBV7-2 and J usage is TRBJ1-3, with D unclear. Per germline, CDR1 SGHTA and CDR2 FQGNSA. The CDR3 spans 15 residues. V was pared by 3 bases and J by 1 base, with 10 bases between.

This clone is labeled medium-sized. The same CDR3 arises from other DNA sequences in this sample as well. The V and J genes are TRBV2 and TRBJ2-1; possibly TRBD2 for D (6 bases). The length of the CDR3 is 14 residues. V was cut by 6 bases and J by 0 bases, with 9 bases left in between. Germline lookup yields CDR1 SNHLY and CDR2 FYNNEI. In DNA, the CDR3 is TGTGCCAGCAGCCGGGACTCCTCCTACAATGAGCAGTTCTTC. This sequence encodes CASSRDSSYNEQFF.

The rearrangement uses TRBV28 and TRBJ2-7; 8 nucleotides align to TRBD2. Germline-derived CDR1 and CDR2 are MDHEN and SYDVKM. This CDR3 spans 14 amino acids. J gave up 0 bases and V 8 bases, and 6 bases lay outside the gene matches. The CDR3 coding sequence is TGTGCCAGCTTCCCGGGGGGGCTCTCCTACGAGCAGTACTTC. Amino acids: CASFPGGLSYEQYF.

The V and J genes are TRBV5-4 and TRBJ1-6; 8 bases line up with TRBD1. The CDR3 runs 13 residues. Germline CDR1 and CDR2: SGHNT and YYREEE (reference sequence). The J segment lost 9 bases and the V segment lost 7 bases, leaving 6 bases of the junction unmatched. The DNA for the CDR3 is TGTGCCAGCGGGCGGGACAGGTCTTCACCCCTCCACTTT. This sequence encodes CASGRDRSSPLHF.

Here the CDR3 DNA reads TGTGCCAGCAGCAGAACAGGGGATCAGCCCCAGCATTTT. Its translation: CASSRTGDQPQHF. J is TRBJ1-5 and V is TRBV7-9, with 7 bases fitting TRBD1. Unmatched junction bases numbered 3, after V lost 5 bases and J lost 5 bases. The length of the CDR3 is 13 residues. Germline V gene data show CDR1 as SEHNR and CDR2 as FQNEAQ (reference sequence).

The chain carries TRBV5-4 and TRBJ2-1, with a possible D match to TRBD1 (5 bases). The germline V gene has CDR1 SGHNT and CDR2 YYREEE (reference sequence). The CDR3 sequence is 13 residues long. With 4 bases removed from V and 6 bases from J, the gap between germline ends came to 11 bases. The CDR3 DNA is TGTGCCAGCAGCCATGCAGGGTCCAATGAGCAGTTCTTC. Protein sequence: CASSHAGSNEQFF. The full variable domain, in which reference TRBV5-4 and TRBJ2-1 provide the parts outside the CDR3, is ETGVTQSPTHLIKTRGQQVTLRCSSQSGHNTVSWYQQALGQGPQFIFQYYREEENGRGNFPPRFSGLQFPNYSSELNVNALELDDSALYLCASSHAGSNEQFFGPGTRLTVL.

This clone was observed a single time. The V and J genes are TRBV4-1 and TRBJ2-7, with D possibly TRBD1 on 5 matching bases. The germline gives CDR1 MGHRA, CDR2 YSYEKL. Trimming removed 2 bases at V and 2 bases at J, with 13 bases between. The CDR3 is made up of 15 amino acids. As DNA, the CDR3 is TGCGCCAGCAGCCAACCGTACGACAGAGCCTACGAGCAGTACTTC. This encodes CASSQPYDRAYEQYF.

This chain connects TRBV5-8 to TRBJ2-3, with TRBD2 matching over 8 bases. The ends lost 5 bases at V and 0 bases at J; junction bases unmatched: 8. Germline assignment: CDR1 SGHTS and CDR2 YDEGEE. This CDR3 spans 16 amino acids. The CDR3 region has the DNA TGTGCCAGCAGTCGGCCTAGCGGGTCTAGCACAGATACGCAGTATTTT. Protein: CASSRPSGSSTDTQYF.

This clone was seen just once. The chain has TRBV4-3 and TRBJ1-1, with TRBD1 as a possible D gene (5 bases). This CDR3 comprises 16 residues. V was trimmed by 4 bases and J by 4 bases, leaving 19 bases between them. Germline CDR1 is LGHNA and CDR2 is YSLEER. In DNA, the CDR3 is TGCGCCAGCAGCCCCAAGGGCGGGGGAAGGGGCACTGAAGCTTTCTTT. Its translation is CASSPKGGGRGTEAFF.

The chain has TRBV30 and TRBJ2-7, with TRBD2 identical over 9 bases. Trimming removed 0 bases from V and 4 bases from J; junction bases left unmatched: 4. CDR1 is GTSNPN, CDR2 SVGIG, per germline (reference sequence). CDR3 size: 14 residues. The CDR3 is CAWSVGLARYEQYF. CDR3 bases: TGTGCCTGGAGTGTTGGACTAGCGCGATACGAGCAGTACTTC. The full variable domain, completed using reference TRBV30 and TRBJ2-7, is SQTIHQWPATLVQPVGSPLSLECTVEGTSNPNLYWYRQAAGRGLQLLFYSVGIGQISSEVPQNLSASRPQDRQFILSSKKLLLSDSGFYLCAWSVGLARYEQYFGPGTRLTVT.

The genes are TRBV6-5 and TRBJ1-6, with 7 bases matching TRBD1. V lost 6 bases, J lost 9 bases, and 11 bases stayed unmatched. The CDR3 has 15 residues. Per the germline V gene, CDR1 is MNHEY and CDR2 is SVGAGI. DNA of the CDR3: TGTGCCAGCAGCCCCCCTGGACAGGAGAGTTCACCCCTCCACTTT. Translation: CASSPPGQESSPLHF.

The V and J genes are TRBV11-3 and TRBJ2-5; 7 nucleotides line up with TRBD1. This CDR3 contains 14 residues. Losses at the gene ends were 4 bases for V and 11 bases for J; bases not matched to a gene: 13. CDR1 is SGHNT, CDR2 YENEEA, per germline. The CDR3 DNA is TGTGCCAGCAGCTCCCCACCCGACAGGGTGAAGCAGTACTTC. Amino acid sequence: CASSSPPDRVKQYF.